One sample yielded the 30 T cell receptor beta chains listed below, sequenced in a study of response to subunit inactivated influenza vaccine. One entry per CDR3 protein, called by TCRdb with MiXCR from the RT-PCR reads. The top ten hold 11% of the sample, which has about 180,000 distinct CDR3 sequences, about 10% seen once. Source: non-naive T cells sorted from PBMCs, taken on the day of vaccination. The receptors shown here come from a man in his forties or fifties who received an inactivated influenza vaccine.

A remark on this clonotype: Because it lacks the conserved phenylalanine or tryptophan at the end, this CDR3 is likely a read error. This chain joins TRBV7-2 and TRBJ2-2; no firm D call. In germline, CDR1 is SGHTA, CDR2 FQGNSA. V lost 1 base to trimming and J lost 7 bases, with 13 bases between them. This CDR3 has 15 residues. CDR3 residues: CASSLDSRLGGELFL. As DNA, the CDR3 is TGTGCCAGCAGCTTAGATTCCCGCCTCGGCGGGGAGCTGTTTCTT.

This clonotype showed up just a few times. The V and J genes are TRBV12-3 or TRBV12-4 and TRBJ2-5, with 7 bases lining up with TRBD1. The trim removed 5 bases at V and 5 bases at J, leaving 5 bases unmatched. This CDR3 has 13 amino acids. For the CDR3, the DNA is TGTGCCAGCAGTCCCAGGGGGACGGAGACCCAGTACTTC. This codes for CASSPRGTETQYF.

This clonotype was seen more than once but under ten times. This chain connects TRBV4-3 to TRBJ2-2; 7 bases fit TRBD1. Germline lookup yields CDR1 LGHNA and CDR2 YSLEER. J was trimmed by 0 bases and V by 6 bases; bases with no gene match: 1. This CDR3 is 14 amino acids long. CDR3 loop: CASRQGSNTGELFF. The DNA of the CDR3 is TGCGCCAGCAGACAGGGGTCGAACACCGGGGAGCTGTTTTTT.

This clonotype was recorded a few times. This chain joins TRBV7-9 and TRBJ2-3, with D possibly being TRBD1 (5 bases). The CDR3 has 16 amino acids. CDR1 and CDR2 (germline): SEHNR, FQNEAQ (reference sequence). Trimming removed 5 bases from V and 2 bases from J, with 17 bases in between. CDR3 in DNA: TGTGCCAGCAGCCCGACGTCGCAGGGCCCCACAGATACGCAGTATTTT. It is translated as CASSPTSQGPTDTQYF.

The DNA of the CDR3 is TGCAGTGCTCCCAGACAGGGTGAGACCCAGTACTTC. Translating gives CSAPRQGETQYF. V usage is TRBV20-1 and J usage is TRBJ2-5; 7 nucleotides line up with TRBD1. CDR1 is DFQATT and CDR2 is SNEGSKA in the germline V gene (reference sequence). V shed 5 bases, J shed 5 bases, and the junction held 5 bases outside the gene matches. This CDR3 comprises 12 residues.

This clonotype appeared a few times. This sequence joins TRBV4-3 and TRBJ2-3, with 10 bases aligning to TRBD2. The V segment lost 0 bases and the J segment 2 bases; nucleotides outside the gene matches: 11. The CDR3 covers 19 residues. CDR1 is LGHNA and CDR2 is YSLEER in the germline V gene. The CDR3: CASSQDLLAGAWPTDTQYF. The CDR3 DNA reads as TGCGCCAGCAGCCAAGATTTGCTAGCGGGGGCTTGGCCCACAGATACGCAGTATTTT.

Only a few counts were recorded for this clonotype. The chain recombines TRBV7-3 with TRBJ2-1, with D perhaps matching TRBD2 (7 bases). Germline V lookup: CDR1 SGHTA, CDR2 FQGTGA. This CDR3 has 16 amino acids. V gave up 1 base and J gave up 4 bases, with 14 bases separating them. The CDR3 reads CASSLIGGARYNEQFF. DNA for the CDR3: TGTGCCAGCAGCTTAATTGGGGGGGCCCGATACAATGAGCAGTTCTTC.

The chain recombines TRBV27 with TRBJ2-5; 7 bases align to TRBD2. The ends lost 3 bases at V and 7 bases at J; junction bases unmatched: 14. This CDR3 is built from 16 residues. CDR1 MNHEY and CDR2 SMNVEV come from the germline V gene (reference sequence). The CDR3 region is CASSFTSGLREGTQYF. In nucleotides, the CDR3 is TGTGCCAGCAGTTTTACTTCGGGACTAAGAGAAGGGACCCAGTACTTC.

This sequence joins TRBV29-1 and TRBJ2-3; 9 bases map to TRBD1. Germline lookup yields CDR1 SQVTM and CDR2 ANQGSEA. The CDR3 covers 17 residues. Trimming cost V 7 bases and J 3 bases; bases outside gene matches: 17. CDR3 protein: CSGRARTGARGTDTQYF. The DNA for the CDR3 is TGCAGCGGGAGGGCCCGGACAGGGGCGAGGGGTACAGATACGCAGTATTTT.

This clonotype was seen a handful of times. V and J are TRBV20-1 and TRBJ2-1, with 9 bases lining up with TRBD2. V lost 3 bases and J lost 1; bases outside the gene matches: 7. CDR1 is DFQATT and CDR2 is SNEGSKA in the germline V gene (reference sequence). The CDR3 runs to 16 residues. DNA of the CDR3: TGCAGTGCTAGTCGGGTAGCGGGAGTGTCCTACAATGAGCAGTTCTTC. Its translation: CSASRVAGVSYNEQFF.

The rearrangement links TRBV28 to TRBJ2-1; D gene uncertain. Trimming removed 5 bases from V and 3 bases from J, with 20 bases in between. The CDR3 has 17 amino acids. CDR1 and CDR2 from the germline V gene are MDHEN and SYDVKM. Here the CDR3 reads CASSPRSPLGYYNEQFF. The CDR3 DNA sequence: TGTGCCAGCAGTCCACGGTCCCCCCTCGGATACTACAATGAGCAGTTCTTC.

The sample holds many counts of this clonotype. This chain joins TRBV14 and TRBJ2-3; 7 bases fit TRBD1. Unmatched junction bases numbered 11, after V lost 1 base and J lost 10 bases. CDR1 is SGHDN and CDR2 is FVKESK in the germline V gene. The length of the CDR3 is 15 residues. The CDR3 sequence is CASSQVQGVKQAQYF. CDR3 DNA sequence: TGTGCCAGCAGCCAAGTTCAGGGGGTTAAACAAGCGCAGTATTTT.

The chain employs TRBV20-1 and TRBJ2-1; D unresolved. With 6 bases removed from V and 2 bases from J, the gap between germline ends came to 11 bases. The CDR3 spans 13 residues. Germline lookup yields CDR1 DFQATT and CDR2 SNEGSKA (reference sequence). The chain's CDR3 is CSAAPRPYNEQFF. In DNA form, the CDR3 reads TGCAGTGCGGCGCCCAGGCCCTACAATGAGCAGTTCTTC.

This clonotype was seen repeatedly, ten times or more. The chain joins TRBV16 to TRBJ2-3; 8 bases agree with TRBD1. Looked up from germline, CDR1 is KGHSY and CDR2 is FQNENV. V trimming: 1 base; J trimming: 0 bases; junction bases outside the gene matches: 3. The CDR3 runs 16 residues. Here the CDR3 reads CASSQFQGASTDTQYF. The CDR3 DNA follows: TGTGCCAGCAGCCAATTCCAGGGGGCTAGCACAGATACGCAGTATTTT.

This clonotype occurred once. This chain joins TRBV2 and TRBJ2-1; D is unresolved. The V and J ends lost 4 bases and 5 bases respectively, with 15 bases between them. Germline values: CDR1 SNHLY, CDR2 FYNNEI. CDR3 size: 15 residues. Written as DNA, the CDR3 is TGTGCCAGCAGTGCTTGGGTGCCAAGGGACAATGAGCAGTTCTTC. Encoded protein: CASSAWVPRDNEQFF.

This clonotype was seen repeatedly, ten times or more. The chain links TRBV5-1 to TRBJ1-2, with 10 bases lining up with TRBD1. CDR3 length: 18 residues. Losses at the gene ends were 0 bases for V and 4 bases for J; bases not matched to a gene: 12. The germline V gene encodes CDR1 SGHRS and CDR2 YFSETQ. CDR3 sequence (DNA): TGCGCCAGCAGCTTGGCCCCAGACAGGGGGCGACGGGGCTATGGCTACACCTTC. Residues: CASSLAPDRGRRGYGYTF.

This sequence joins TRBV6-2 or TRBV6-3 and TRBJ2-7; 13 nucleotides line up with TRBD2. The CDR3 totals 22 residues. Germline V lookup: CDR1 MNHEY, CDR2 SVGEGT. V gave up 4 bases and J gave up 0 bases; unmatched junction bases: 21. The CDR3 loop reads CASSSPTSGRAEGDFSSYEQYF. DNA of the CDR3: TGTGCCAGCAGTTCTCCCACTAGCGGGAGGGCCGAAGGGGACTTCAGCTCCTACGAGCAGTACTTC.

This sequence joins TRBV7-8 and TRBJ2-3, with 9 bases lining up with TRBD2. CDR1 is SGHVS, CDR2 FQNEAQ, per germline. This CDR3 has 16 amino acids. V lost 5 bases and J lost 4; bases outside the gene matches: 10. CDR3 residues: CASSGGAGGRSDTQYF. CDR3 DNA sequence: TGTGCCAGCAGCGGTGGGGCGGGAGGGCGGTCAGATACGCAGTATTTT.

This clonotype was recorded a few times. The CDR3 loop reads CASSQDRGNTGNTIYF. CDR3 nucleotides: TGTGCCAGCTCACAGGACAGGGGGAACACTGGAAACACCATATATTTT. The chain couples TRBV18 to TRBJ1-3; 10 bases map to TRBD1. The CDR3 consists of 16 residues. J gave up 2 bases and V 4 bases, and 5 bases lay outside the gene matches. The germline V gene has CDR1 KGHSH and CDR2 LQKENI.

This clonotype was found many times. The chain couples TRBV4-2 to TRBJ2-5; 14 nucleotides line up with TRBD2. There are 16 residues in the CDR3. The V and J ends lost 4 bases and 9 bases, in that order; junction bases with no gene match: 10. The germline gives CDR1 LGHNA, CDR2 YNFKEQ. CDR3 coding DNA: TGTGCCAGCAGCCGGGAACCTCTGGGACTAGCGGGGGCCCAGTACTTC. This encodes CASSREPLGLAGAQYF.

This clonotype was seen many times. The rearrangement uses TRBV20-1 and TRBJ2-1; D is unclear. Germline loops: CDR1 DFQATT, CDR2 SNEGSKA (reference sequence). The CDR3 spans 14 residues. The ends were cut back, 1 base at V and 0 bases at J, with 7 bases in the middle. The CDR3 coding sequence is TGCAGTGCTAGAGGGCGGTACTCCTACAATGAGCAGTTCTTC. As protein: CSARGRYSYNEQFF.

This clonotype appeared many times. V usage is TRBV11-1 and J usage is TRBJ2-1; 9 bases match TRBD2. V dropped 1 base and J dropped 0; count of bases not matched to a gene: 7. Germline-derived CDR1 and CDR2 are SGHAT and FQDESV (reference sequence). CDR3 length equals 18 residues. The CDR3 region is CASSLVASGTSSYNEQFF. In DNA, the CDR3 is TGTGCCAGCAGCTTAGTCGCTAGCGGGACCAGCTCCTACAATGAGCAGTTCTTC.

The sample holds a few counts of this clonotype. The chain couples TRBV6-2 or TRBV6-3 to TRBJ2-5; TRBD1 matches 7 bases. CDR1 MNHEY and CDR2 SVGEGT come from the germline V gene. CDR3 length: 16 amino acids. V was clipped by 0 bases and J by 3 bases; unmatched bases: 7. CDR3 sequence (DNA): TGTGCCAGCAGTTACTCCCAGACAGGGACCGAAGAGACCCAGTACTTC. The encoded protein is CASSYSQTGTEETQYF.

V usage is TRBV4-3 and J usage is TRBJ2-5; D call uncertain. The CDR3 sequence is 17 residues long. Germline CDR1 is LGHNA and CDR2 is YSLEER. Between the trimmed V and J ends, which lost 0 bases and 0 bases, there was a span of 14 bases. This chain's CDR3 is CASSQETGHRYQETQYF. The CDR3 nucleotides read TGCGCCAGCAGCCAAGAGACTGGCCACCGGTACCAAGAGACCCAGTACTTC.

This clonotype was detected only a few times. The rearrangement uses TRBV3-1 and TRBJ1-4, with a possible D match to TRBD1 (6 bases). Trimming stripped 7 bases from V and 7 bases from J, with 13 bases between. The CDR3 covers 13 residues. Per germline, CDR1 LGHDT and CDR2 YNNKEL (reference sequence). CDR3 DNA: TGTGCCAGCACGGACAGCGAAGTTGAAAAACTGTTTTTT. The encoded protein is CASTDSEVEKLFF.

The sample holds many counts of this clonotype. The chain couples TRBV5-1 to TRBJ2-5, with D possibly TRBD1 on 6 matching bases. The germline V gene has CDR1 SGHRS and CDR2 YFSETQ. Trimming pared 0 bases from V and 2 bases from J, leaving 8 bases between. This CDR3 is built from 14 residues. The CDR3 protein is CASSLVGGQETQYF. As DNA, the CDR3 is TGCGCCAGCAGCTTGGTAGGGGGACAAGAGACCCAGTACTTC.

This clonotype was seen ten or more times. V is TRBV7-6 and J is TRBJ2-3; D gene uncertain. The germline V gene has CDR1 SGHVS and CDR2 FNYEAQ. CDR3 size: 17 residues. V lost 1 base to trimming and J lost 1 base, with 15 bases between them. The CDR3 loop reads CASSLGVGLDRTDTQYF. The CDR3 coding sequence is TGTGCCAGCAGCTTAGGGGTTGGGCTGGATCGCACAGATACGCAGTATTTT.

The rearrangement uses TRBV11-1 and TRBJ2-1, with 8 bases fitting TRBD2. The junction had 6 bases not matched to a gene; V was cut back by 5 bases and J by 6 bases. CDR1 is SGHAT, CDR2 FQDESV, per germline (reference sequence). This CDR3 region has 14 residues. The CDR3 spells CASSRGLGANEQFF. The CDR3 region has the DNA TGTGCCAGCAGCCGGGGACTAGGGGCCAATGAGCAGTTCTTC.

By share, this clonotype ranks as medium-sized. V gene TRBV20-1 combines with J gene TRBJ2-7; D is unresolved. Germline CDR1 DFQATT, CDR2 SNEGSKA (reference sequence). CDR3 length: 15 residues. The V and J ends lost 0 bases and 1 base respectively, with 13 bases between them. This CDR3 reads CSARDYRKGSYEQYF. CDR3 DNA sequence: TGCAGTGCTAGAGATTACAGAAAAGGGTCCTACGAGCAGTACTTC.

This clonotype has a handful of counts. The chain joins TRBV7-3 to TRBJ2-5, with D perhaps TRBD2 (6 bases). The CDR3 is made up of 15 amino acids. Germline-derived CDR1 and CDR2 are SGHTA and FQGTGA. V lost 2 bases and J lost 3, with 13 bases in between. The DNA for the CDR3 is TGTGCCAGCAGCTTAGGGGGAGGTCAGGAAGAGACCCAGTACTTC. Protein product: CASSLGGGQEETQYF.